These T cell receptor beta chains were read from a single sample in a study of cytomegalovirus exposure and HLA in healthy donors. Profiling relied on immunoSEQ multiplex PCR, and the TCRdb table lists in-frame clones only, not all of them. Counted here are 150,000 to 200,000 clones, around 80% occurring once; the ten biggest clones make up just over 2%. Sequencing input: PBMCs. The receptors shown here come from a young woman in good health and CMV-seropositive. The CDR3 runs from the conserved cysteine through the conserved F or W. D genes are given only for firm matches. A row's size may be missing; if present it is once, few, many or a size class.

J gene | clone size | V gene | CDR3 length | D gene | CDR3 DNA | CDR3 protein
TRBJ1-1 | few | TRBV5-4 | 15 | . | TGCGCCAGCAGCCAATTCGACAGGCCGAACACTGAAGCTTTCTTT | CASSQFDRPNTEAFF
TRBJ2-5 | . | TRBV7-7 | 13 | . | TGTGCCAGCAGCTTAATCTCCCAAGAGACCCAGTACTTC | CASSLISQETQYF
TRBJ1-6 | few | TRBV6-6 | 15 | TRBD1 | TGTGCCAGCAGCAAAAGAGGACAGGGGGTTATCCCCCTCCACTTT | CASSKRGQGVIPLHF
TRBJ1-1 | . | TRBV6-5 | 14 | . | TGTGCCAGCAGTTACCCGCAGGAGAACACTGAAGCTTTCTTT | CASSYPQENTEAFF
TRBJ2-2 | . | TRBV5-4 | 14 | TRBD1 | TGTGCCAGCAGCTTGGAGGGGGCATCCGGGGAGCTGTTTTTT | CASSLEGASGELFF
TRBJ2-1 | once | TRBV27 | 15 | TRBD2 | TGTGCCAGCCGTCGGTTAGCGGGGATCAACAATGAGCAGTTCTTC | CASRRLAGINNEQFF
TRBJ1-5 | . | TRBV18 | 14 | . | TGTGCCAGCTCACCTCGGAGTTACGATCAGCCCCAGCATTTT | CASSPRSYDQPQHF
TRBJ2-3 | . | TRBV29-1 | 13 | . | TGCAGCGTTGTAACGGGAGACCGGGATACGCAGTATTTT | CSVVTGDRDTQYF
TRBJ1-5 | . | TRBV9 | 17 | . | TGTGCCAGCAGCATTGGGCCGGGACAAAGGGAAGATCAGCCCCAGCATTTT | CASSIGPGQREDQPQHF
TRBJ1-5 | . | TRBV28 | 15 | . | TGTGCCAGCAGTTCAGGGGATTATAGCAATCAGCCCCAGCATTTT | CASSSGDYSNQPQHF
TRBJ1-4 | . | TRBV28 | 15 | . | TGTGCCAGCAGTTTGGGAGGGGCGATTAATGAAAAACTGTTTTTT | CASSLGGAINEKLFF
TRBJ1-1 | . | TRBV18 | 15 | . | TGTGCCAGCTCACCGGGTCAGGGGTTGAACACTGAAGCTTTCTTT | CASSPGQGLNTEAFF
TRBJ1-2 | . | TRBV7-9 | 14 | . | TGTTCCAGCAGCTTAGCCCAGGGAAACGGTGGCTACACCTTC | CSSSLAQGNGGYTF